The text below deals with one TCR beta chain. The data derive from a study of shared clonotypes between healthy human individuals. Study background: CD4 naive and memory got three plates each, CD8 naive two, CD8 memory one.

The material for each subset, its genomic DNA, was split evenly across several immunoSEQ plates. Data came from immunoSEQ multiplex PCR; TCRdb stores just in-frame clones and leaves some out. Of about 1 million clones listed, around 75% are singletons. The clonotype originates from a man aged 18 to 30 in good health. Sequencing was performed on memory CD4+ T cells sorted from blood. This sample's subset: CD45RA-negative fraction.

This CDR3 reads CASSPAWGVGNTIYF. The CDR3 DNA follows: TGTGCCAGCAGTCCCGCTTGGGGAGTCGGAAACACCATATATTTT. The chain couples TRBV6-1 to TRBJ1-3, with no clear D. The CDR3 sequence is 15 residues long. V shed 5 bases and J shed 4 bases, with 15 bases lying between them. Germline CDR1 MNHNS, CDR2 SASEGT.